The TCR beta chain under discussion was sequenced for a study of vaccination and CD4 T cells after COVID-19 (dated by TCRdb to between 2020 and 2023). Describing the broader study: Convalescent patients had a positive SARS-CoV-2 result on nasal swab PCR, and of these patients, under ten had mild disease and one had severe disease. Control cultures used a CEFX viral epitope pool as positive control, an HIV-1 Nef peptide pool as negative control, or no peptide. For stimulating the cultures, overlapping spike peptide pools were used, derived from SARS-CoV-2 as well as from the common cold coronaviruses HCoV-NL63, HCoV-OC43 and HCoV-229E. In approximately ten COVID-19 convalescent patients and several infection-naive healthy vaccine recipients, the spike-specific CD4+ TCR repertoire before mRNA vaccination was compared with the repertoire after mRNA vaccination. The convalescent cohort included six males and four females, with two Hispanic individuals, seven Caucasians, two Asians and one multiracial person. Post-vaccine blood samples were obtained a median of around 74 days after the second vaccine dose, with a range of roughly 14 to 241 days. Participants received two doses of either the Pfizer-BioNTech BNT162b2 vaccine (n=8) or the Moderna mRNA-1273 vaccine (n=2). Post-COVID blood samples from convalescent patients were collected a median of around 110 days after diagnosis, with a range of roughly 30 to 170 days.

On this clonotype itself: Its antigen is not yet known. Base quality data are lacking; no much larger clone is found one base away.

The library was produced with PCR. DNA from cultured CD4+ T cells underwent TCR sequencing with the Oncomine TCR Beta short-read assay at the Johns Hopkins FTIC core. The QIAamp micro DNA kit was used to extract genomic DNA from the cultured CD4+ T cells. The Oncomine TCR Beta libraries from cultured CD4+ T cells were pooled using unique dual indexes and then sequenced on an Illumina iSeq 100. In the original analysis: Non-productive sequences were filtered out, and CDR3s that did not start with C, did not end with F or W, or were shorter than 7 amino acids were discarded. Antigen-specific clonotypes were identified with the MANAFEST web application by comparing peptide-stimulated wells with reference and other culture wells. An FDR below 0.05, an odds ratio above 5, and a productive frequency above 0.1% in at least two of three replicate wells were required for clones to be considered positive. A clonotype was classed as cross-reactive if the clonotype showed significant expansion both in SARS-CoV-2 spike wells and in at least one common cold coronavirus spike condition. Using R version 3.6.1, CDR3 homology was evaluated through Levenshtein distances (stringdist) along with unrooted phylogenetic trees (ape). TCRdb reanalyzed the raw reads on its own, using fastp at Q25 for trimming and MiXCR for clone calling, and kept in-frame beta chains. Each CDR3 protein gets just one entry, which takes the most common genes and DNA from the rows behind it. These V and J calls are TCRdb output, not the study's own analysis. The sample table shows about 15,000 distinct CDR3 sequences, and approximately 55% are seen once. Of the sample, 9.5% to 13% falls within the top ten clones.

The sample's treatment or condition, from its label and the paper: approximately nine-day PBMC culture with coronavirus spike peptide pools or control peptides (ViraFEST assay). The study used the ViraFEST assay, which expanded antigen-specific T cells with peptide pools and then identified expanded clonotypes by TCR sequencing. The convalescent patients' positive SARS-CoV-2 PCR tests fell between March and December 2020, which was before the Alpha, Beta and Delta variants emerged in the United States. PBMCs were cultured at roughly 1.8 million per well in IMDM supplemented with approximately 5.3% human AB serum and about 10 IU/ml IL-2, with approximately 11 ug/ml peptide pools added. Half of the culture medium was replaced with fresh IL-2-containing medium on days 3 and 7. CD4+ T cells were isolated after 10 days of culture through negative selection using the EasySep CD4+ T cell isolation kit. Ficoll-Paque Plus gradient centrifugation was used to isolate PBMCs from whole blood, and the isolated PBMCs were then either used fresh or cryopreserved at -140C. Triplicate wells were generally used for each culture condition.

Clipping removes 1 base from V and 4 bases from J, with 4 as the unmatched junction base count. Inclusive of the bounding cysteine and phenylalanine, the CDR3 is 15 residues long. The kept DNA is CDR3 alone, 45 bases in frame from the first base. CDR1 SGHAT and CDR2 FQDESV were looked up in the germline V gene (reference sequence). Study-level results and caveats: Nearly all vaccine-specific clones in convalescent patients (304 of 307) were mono-reactive for SARS-CoV-2 spike rather than cross-reactive with common cold coronaviruses. The median count of SARS-CoV-2-reactive clonotypes went up from 20 to 25 after infection to 38 after vaccination, although the change was not significant. Only a relatively small number of convalescent patients were included in the study, and early timepoints following natural infection were not analyzed. In convalescent patients, a median approximately 90% of post-vaccine SARS-CoV-2-reactive clones were detected only after vaccination, suggesting vaccine-specific priming.

This sequence originates from a human donor who had recovered from COVID-19. Here the chain combines TRBV11-1 and TRBJ2-5; 9 middle bases align to TRBD1. The specimen was CD4+ T cells from blood, cultured in vitro, collected before SARS-CoV-2 vaccination. This receptor carries the CDR3 CASSLEGQGGETQYF. The DNA sequence follows: TGTGCCAGCAGCTTAGAGGGACAGGGCGGAGAGACCCAGTACTTC. The reference TRBV11-1 and TRBJ2-5 proteins fill in what lies around the CDR3, so the full variable domain reads EAEVAQSPRYKITEKSQAVAFWCDPISGHATLYWYRQILGQGPELLVQFQDESVVDDSQLPKDRFSAERLKGVDSTLKIQPAELGDSAMYLCASSLEGQGGETQYFGPGTRLLVL.